The rows below give T cell receptor beta chains drawn from one sample of a study of blood T cells in healthy people across ages. TCRdb re-called the 5' RACE reads with MiXCR, one entry per CDR3 protein. The sample yields 600,000 to 650,000 distinct CDR3 sequences, roughly three fifths seen once. Sequencing used blood. The source is a man aged 55 to 70 in good health. CDR3s include the opening cysteine and the closing phenylalanine or tryptophan. Fields, in order: CDR3 DNA, CDR3 protein, clone size, D gene, V gene, J gene. The D gene is left open where the match is weak. Rows give clone size only sometimes, using once, few, many, or a class for an expanded clone.

cdr3_nt: TGTGCCATCAGTGAGGCCGGACTAGTTGGGGATACGCAGTATTTT
cdr3_aa: CAISEAGLVGDTQYF
clone_size: NA
d_call: TRBD2
v_call: TRBV10-3
j_call: TRBJ2-3

cdr3_nt: TGTGCCAGCTCATCACAACCCGGGACAGGCCAGGCCCTCCACTTT
cdr3_aa: CASSSQPGTGQALHF
clone_size: NA
d_call: TRBD1
v_call: TRBV18
j_call: TRBJ1-6

cdr3_nt: TGTGCCAGCAGTGAAAGTCGGACAATGGAGACCCAGTACTTC
cdr3_aa: CASSESRTMETQYF
clone_size: NA
d_call: NA
v_call: TRBV2
j_call: TRBJ2-5

cdr3_nt: TGTGCCAGCAGAAACGCGGGCCGAACTAACTATGGCTACACCTTC
cdr3_aa: CASRNAGRTNYGYTF
clone_size: NA
d_call: NA
v_call: TRBV27
j_call: TRBJ1-2

cdr3_nt: TGTGTCAGCAGCTCTGGACAGGCCCGTCAAGAGACCCAGTACTTC
cdr3_aa: CVSSSGQARQETQYF
clone_size: NA
d_call: TRBD1
v_call: TRBV5-5
j_call: TRBJ2-5

cdr3_nt: TGCAGTGCTATTCCCGGGACAGACTATGGCTACACCTTC
cdr3_aa: CSAIPGTDYGYTF
clone_size: NA
d_call: TRBD1
v_call: TRBV20-1
j_call: TRBJ1-2

cdr3_nt: TGTGCCAGCCCCTCTCTAGGAAGAGGCTACGAGCAGTACTTC
cdr3_aa: CASPSLGRGYEQYF
clone_size: few
d_call: NA
v_call: TRBV21-1
j_call: TRBJ2-7

cdr3_nt: TGCAGCGTTGCCCCGGGGCCGAACACTGAAGCTTTCTTT
cdr3_aa: CSVAPGPNTEAFF
clone_size: NA
d_call: NA
v_call: TRBV29-1
j_call: TRBJ1-1

cdr3_nt: TGTGCCAGCAGTGAAGGGGGAGGGGTCAATGAGCAGTTCTTC
cdr3_aa: CASSEGGGVNEQFF
clone_size: NA
d_call: TRBD2
v_call: TRBV6-1
j_call: TRBJ2-1

cdr3_nt: TGTGCCAGCTCATCCTCTGCCAGGGGACAGGGAAACTATGGCTACACCTTC
cdr3_aa: CASSSSARGQGNYGYTF
clone_size: NA
d_call: TRBD1
v_call: TRBV18
j_call: TRBJ1-2

cdr3_nt: TGTGCCAGCAGGGGGGCGGGGACTACGCAGTATTTT
cdr3_aa: CASRGAGTTQYF
clone_size: NA
d_call: NA
v_call: TRBV12-3/TRBV12-4
j_call: TRBJ2-3

cdr3_nt: TGTGCCAGCAGCCCCGGTAGCACTGGGGCCAACGTCCTGACTTTC
cdr3_aa: CASSPGSTGANVLTF
clone_size: many
d_call: NA
v_call: TRBV5-1
j_call: TRBJ2-6

cdr3_nt: TGTGCCAGCAGCCCTACCCCGACGGGGGGAGAGACCCAGTACTTC
cdr3_aa: CASSPTPTGGETQYF
clone_size: few
d_call: TRBD2
v_call: TRBV9
j_call: TRBJ2-5

cdr3_nt: TGTGCCCGCAGCTTAGGATCGCACAGGACGACGGTGGACACTGAAGCTTTCTTT
cdr3_aa: CARSLGSHRTTVDTEAFF
clone_size: NA
d_call: NA
v_call: TRBV7-8
j_call: TRBJ1-1

cdr3_nt: TGTGCCAGCAGTTCGTGGGACAGGGGGACGAGCTCCTATAATTCACCCCTCCACTTT
cdr3_aa: CASSSWDRGTSSYNSPLHF
clone_size: NA
d_call: TRBD1
v_call: TRBV6-5
j_call: TRBJ1-6

cdr3_nt: TGTGCCAGCAGTTCGTACGGGTCAGGGACGAATGAGCAGTTCTTC
cdr3_aa: CASSSYGSGTNEQFF
clone_size: many
d_call: NA
v_call: TRBV27
j_call: TRBJ2-1

cdr3_nt: TGTGCCAGCAACCAAGAGGGGCGTTCCTACAATGAGCAGTTCTTC
cdr3_aa: CASNQEGRSYNEQFF
clone_size: NA
d_call: NA
v_call: TRBV3-1
j_call: TRBJ2-1

cdr3_nt: TGCGCCAGCAGCTCAGCGACAGGGGCGGATACGCAGTATTTT
cdr3_aa: CASSSATGADTQYF
clone_size: NA
d_call: TRBD1
v_call: TRBV5-1
j_call: TRBJ2-3

cdr3_nt: TGCGCCAGCAGCCCCGATCGAGGGGATCCTCTCTACAATGAGCAGTTCTTC
cdr3_aa: CASSPDRGDPLYNEQFF
clone_size: NA
d_call: NA
v_call: TRBV4-1
j_call: TRBJ2-1

cdr3_nt: TGCAGTGCTAGTTCGGGACTCGTGACAGATACGCAGTATTTT
cdr3_aa: CSASSGLVTDTQYF
clone_size: NA
d_call: NA
v_call: TRBV20-1
j_call: TRBJ2-3

cdr3_nt: TGCGCCAGCAGCCCGGGCCCAGCGGGGGGCCAAGAGACCCAGTACTTC
cdr3_aa: CASSPGPAGGQETQYF
clone_size: few
d_call: TRBD2
v_call: TRBV5-1
j_call: TRBJ2-5

cdr3_nt: TGTGCCATCCTCAGGTCTGGGGCCAACGTCCTGACTTTC
cdr3_aa: CAILRSGANVLTF
clone_size: NA
d_call: NA
v_call: TRBV6-2/TRBV6-3
j_call: TRBJ2-6

cdr3_nt: TGCGCCAGCAGCTTGGGCCCTCTGACAGGGGGCGCCTATGGCTACACCTTC
cdr3_aa: CASSLGPLTGGAYGYTF
clone_size: once
d_call: TRBD1
v_call: TRBV5-1
j_call: TRBJ1-2

cdr3_nt: TGCAGTGCTAGAGAGACTAGCGGGGTGACAGATACGCAGTATTTT
cdr3_aa: CSARETSGVTDTQYF
clone_size: NA
d_call: TRBD2
v_call: TRBV20-1
j_call: TRBJ2-3

cdr3_nt: TGCGCCAGCAGCTTTAGTCGGGACGAGCAGTACTTC
cdr3_aa: CASSFSRDEQYF
clone_size: NA
d_call: NA
v_call: TRBV5-1
j_call: TRBJ2-7

cdr3_nt: TGTACCAGCAGTTGCGGGGGGGCCGGAGATACGGAGTATTTT
cdr3_aa: CTSSCGGAGDTEYF
clone_size: once
d_call: TRBD2
v_call: TRBV12-3/TRBV12-4
j_call: TRBJ2-3

cdr3_nt: TGTGCCAGCAGCCCCGGGACAGGGGGCAGGGACACTGAAGCTTTCTTT
cdr3_aa: CASSPGTGGRDTEAFF
clone_size: once
d_call: TRBD1
v_call: TRBV7-9
j_call: TRBJ1-1

cdr3_nt: TGTGCCAGCAGCCCGCCGGGTACGCACGAGACCCAGTACTTC
cdr3_aa: CASSPPGTHETQYF
clone_size: NA
d_call: NA
v_call: TRBV3-1
j_call: TRBJ2-5

cdr3_nt: TGTGCCAGCAGTTTTAACACCTTCTATGGCTACACCTTC
cdr3_aa: CASSFNTFYGYTF
clone_size: few
d_call: NA
v_call: TRBV12-3/TRBV12-4
j_call: TRBJ1-2

cdr3_nt: TGTGCCAGCAGCTTAGTGGCAGGGGGCCAGGGTGAGCAGTTCTTC
cdr3_aa: CASSLVAGGQGEQFF
clone_size: NA
d_call: TRBD1
v_call: TRBV11-2
j_call: TRBJ2-1

cdr3_nt: TGTGCCAGCAGCGGACAGGGCTGGGACATTCAGTACTTC
cdr3_aa: CASSGQGWDIQYF
clone_size: NA
d_call: TRBD1
v_call: TRBV9
j_call: TRBJ2-4

cdr3_nt: TGCGCCAGCAGCCAAGAGACCCACGGGGGCGATACGCAGTATTTT
cdr3_aa: CASSQETHGGDTQYF
clone_size: few
d_call: NA
v_call: TRBV4-1
j_call: TRBJ2-3

cdr3_nt: TGTGCCAGCCAAGGGGGGAAAGACTATGGCTACACCTTC
cdr3_aa: CASQGGKDYGYTF
clone_size: NA
d_call: NA
v_call: TRBV11-2
j_call: TRBJ1-2

cdr3_nt: TGTGCCAGCAGCCTTCAGGTTCAAGAGGCCCAGTACTTC
cdr3_aa: CASSLQVQEAQYF
clone_size: NA
d_call: NA
v_call: TRBV6-5
j_call: TRBJ2-4

cdr3_nt: TGTGCCAGCAGTGAAGCAGTGGCGGGGCTGTACTTC
cdr3_aa: CASSEAVAGLYF
clone_size: NA
d_call: NA
v_call: TRBV2
j_call: TRBJ2-7

cdr3_nt: TGTGCCAGCAGCCATTCGCTAGTCACAGATACGCAGTATTTT
cdr3_aa: CASSHSLVTDTQYF
clone_size: NA
d_call: NA
v_call: TRBV3-1
j_call: TRBJ2-3

cdr3_nt: TGTGCCAGCTCCCTGGCGCAGAATTACAATGAGCAGTTCTTC
cdr3_aa: CASSLAQNYNEQFF
clone_size: NA
d_call: NA
v_call: TRBV7-9
j_call: TRBJ2-1

cdr3_nt: TGTGCCAGCAGCCCTGGACAGCAGGGGACCCAGTACTTC
cdr3_aa: CASSPGQQGTQYF
clone_size: NA
d_call: NA
v_call: TRBV7-2
j_call: TRBJ2-5

cdr3_nt: TGCAGCGGTGGACAGGGAGGGGACATTCAGTACTTC
cdr3_aa: CSGGQGGDIQYF
clone_size: few
d_call: NA
v_call: TRBV29-1
j_call: TRBJ2-4

cdr3_nt: TGCGCCAGCGGGATCATAGGAACAGATACGCAGTATTTT
cdr3_aa: CASGIIGTDTQYF
clone_size: few
d_call: NA
v_call: TRBV4-1
j_call: TRBJ2-3

cdr3_nt: TGTGCCAGCAGCTTGGGGCTAGCGGGGTATCAAGAGACCCAGTACTTC
cdr3_aa: CASSLGLAGYQETQYF
clone_size: NA
d_call: TRBD2
v_call: TRBV5-8
j_call: TRBJ2-5

cdr3_nt: TGCGCCAGCAGCCCCGGTGGTCCGGGACAGAGCACCAAGCAGTTCTTC
cdr3_aa: CASSPGGPGQSTKQFF
clone_size: NA
d_call: TRBD1
v_call: TRBV5-1
j_call: TRBJ2-1

cdr3_nt: TGTGCCACCAGGATCGATTACAATGAGCAGTTCTTC
cdr3_aa: CATRIDYNEQFF
clone_size: few
d_call: NA
v_call: TRBV15
j_call: TRBJ2-1

cdr3_nt: TGTGCCAGCAGCGTGATAACTACAGAGACCCAGTTCTTC
cdr3_aa: CASSVITTETQFF
clone_size: NA
d_call: NA
v_call: TRBV5-6
j_call: TRBJ2-1

cdr3_nt: TGTGCCAGCAGCTTAGGACTAGCGGGGACCTCCTACGAGCAGTACTTC
cdr3_aa: CASSLGLAGTSYEQYF
clone_size: few
d_call: TRBD2
v_call: TRBV11-2
j_call: TRBJ2-7

cdr3_nt: TGTGCCAGCAGCATAACACAGGGGTTTGGCACAGATACGCAGTATTTT
cdr3_aa: CASSITQGFGTDTQYF
clone_size: NA
d_call: TRBD1
v_call: TRBV6-1
j_call: TRBJ2-3

cdr3_nt: TGTGCCAGCAGCTTAGCGACAGGGAGTCGGTACGAGCAGTACTTC
cdr3_aa: CASSLATGSRYEQYF
clone_size: NA
d_call: TRBD1
v_call: TRBV7-2
j_call: TRBJ2-7

cdr3_nt: TGCAGTGTTTCGGCAACAGGGGGCTACGCCTCCTACGAGCAGTACTTC
cdr3_aa: CSVSATGGYASYEQYF
clone_size: few
d_call: TRBD1
v_call: TRBV20-1
j_call: TRBJ2-7

cdr3_nt: TGCAGCGTCCCCAGAGGGGCGAGCTCCTACAATGAGCAGTTCTTC
cdr3_aa: CSVPRGASSYNEQFF
clone_size: NA
d_call: NA
v_call: TRBV29-1
j_call: TRBJ2-1

cdr3_nt: TGTGCCACCAGTGACAGGACAGGGGGGGAAGAGACCCAGTACTTC
cdr3_aa: CATSDRTGGEETQYF
clone_size: NA
d_call: TRBD1
v_call: TRBV24-1
j_call: TRBJ2-5

cdr3_nt: TGCGCCAGCAGCTTTGACCCCTCCAATGAGCAGTTCTTC
cdr3_aa: CASSFDPSNEQFF
clone_size: NA
d_call: NA
v_call: TRBV5-1
j_call: TRBJ2-1

cdr3_nt: TGTGCCAGCTCGACCGGGACAGGCCTCAACTATGGCTACACCTTC
cdr3_aa: CASSTGTGLNYGYTF
clone_size: NA
d_call: TRBD1
v_call: TRBV10-3
j_call: TRBJ1-2

cdr3_nt: TGTGCCAGCAGCCAAGATCGTGACAGTGGGGCCACCTACGAGCAGTACTTC
cdr3_aa: CASSQDRDSGATYEQYF
clone_size: few
d_call: NA
v_call: TRBV4-2
j_call: TRBJ2-7